What follows describes a single T cell receptor beta chain. Germline CDR1 MNHEY, CDR2 SMNVEV (reference sequence). CDR3 length equals 16 residues. TCRdb reprocessed the 5' RACE reads and keeps a single row for each CDR3 protein, giving no DNA. The specimen's table records about 180,000 distinct CDR3 sequences. The source of the sample is a study of T cells expressing NK-cell markers. Study in general: The study sequenced eight donors, seven HCMV-seropositive and one seronegative.

This chain joins TRBV27 and TRBJ2-6. The clonotype was recovered from a man aged 18-75 years in good health. The sequencing sample was made of blood T cells: a sorted CD56 or NKG2C T cell subset, CD4+ or CD8+ T cells, or bulk PBMC T cells (not recorded which). CDR3 in amino acids: CASSLIVGSGANVLTF.